Included here is one T cell receptor (beta chain) sequence, with context. This specimen comes from a study of T cell changes during pregnancy in multiple sclerosis. Libraries were prepared by immunoSEQ multiplex PCR; TCRdb keeps only in-frame clonotypes and omits some of them. The table includes approximately 90,000 clones, about 92% detected once. The CDR3 sequence is 14 residues long. V gave up 6 bases and J gave up 6 bases; unmatched junction bases: 5. CDR1 is SNHLY and CDR2 is FYNNEI in the germline V gene. The sample in question was peripheral blood, obtained after pregnancy. The TCR comes from a female donor with multiple sclerosis, enrolled in a pregnancy study. The chain combines TRBV2 with TRBJ2-3; 11 nucleotides agree with TRBD2. This CDR3 reads CASSALAGDDTQYF. The CDR3 DNA reads TGTGCCAGCAGCGCACTAGCGGGAGATGATACGCAGTATTTT.